This TCR beta chain appears in the sequencing data of a study of blood T cell repertoires in COVID-19. Original analysis: Cell counts per sample came from amplifying reference gene primers. Here immunoSEQ multiplex PCR was the method, and the copy in TCRdb shows in-frame clones only, minus some. The V and J calls and clone size were taken over from that table, and D and trimming were inferred from the DNA. The sample lists roughly 140,000 clones, roughly 76% seen once, with 7.5% to 9.5% in the top ten. V gave up 4 bases and J gave up 5 bases, with 24 bases separating them. Germline values: CDR1 SGHRS, CDR2 YFSETQ. The CDR3 is 17 residues long.

This TCR derives from a human donor with acute or convalescent COVID-19. The donor label of this sample is uncertain. This chain joins TRBV5-1 and TRBJ1-1; weak D call: TRBD1 (6 bases). Sequences were obtained from peripheral blood. The CDR3 spells CASSHTSLGGALTEAFF. The CDR3 DNA reads as TGCGCCAGCAGCCACACCTCCCTAGGGGGGGCGCTTACTGAAGCTTTCTTT.